The 21 T cell receptor beta chains presented below share a single source sample, sequenced in a study of cytomegalovirus exposure and HLA in healthy donors. Primers: 60 Vbeta forward and 13 Jbeta reverse. Sequencing used immunoSEQ multiplex PCR; TCRdb keeps in-frame clones, though not all of them. The repertoire holds over 60,000 clones, with about 81% as singletons. The specimen sequenced was PBMCs. These receptors were collected from a woman in her 30s in good health and CMV-seronegative.

The V gene is TRBV3-2, the J gene TRBJ1-2. TRBV3-2 is classified as a pseudogene. This CDR3 spans 9 amino acids. The CDR3 sequence is CARSVSYTF. The CDR3 nucleotides are TGTGCACGGTCTGTAAGCTACACCTTC.

This clone was counted a single time. V usage is TRBV2 and J usage is TRBJ1-1; 9 positions match TRBD1. The V and J ends lost 6 bases and 5 bases, in that order; junction bases with no gene match: 4. CDR1 and CDR2 (germline): SNHLY, FYNNEI. The CDR3 is 13 residues long. The CDR3 loop reads CASRATGGTEAFF. CDR3 DNA: TGTGCCAGCAGGGCGACAGGGGGGACTGAAGCTTTCTTT.

The chain uses TRBV19 and TRBJ1-4, with D unclear. The CDR3 is made up of 15 amino acids. Per germline, CDR1 LNHDA and CDR2 SQIVND (reference sequence). V shed 2 bases and J shed 0 bases, with 7 bases lying between them. The CDR3 loop is CASSITRATNEKLFF. CDR3 DNA: TGTGCCAGTAGTATAACACGTGCAACTAATGAAAAACTGTTTTTT.

A few counts support this clone. The V and J genes are TRBV18 and TRBJ2-2; 8 bases match TRBD1. CDR1 and CDR2 from the germline V gene are KGHSH and LQKENI. The V gene end was trimmed by 2 bases and the J gene end by 4 bases; junction bases not matched to a gene: 6. The CDR3 runs to 16 residues. The CDR3 coding sequence is TGTGCCAGCTCACCAAGCAGGGGGCGCGGCACCGGGGAGCTGTTTTTT. Its protein is CASSPSRGRGTGELFF.

The chain is built from TRBV27 and TRBJ1-2, with D unclear. Trimming pared 5 bases from V and 6 bases from J, leaving 13 bases between. The germline V gene has CDR1 MNHEY and CDR2 SMNVEV (reference sequence). This CDR3 region has 13 residues. CDR3 sequence: CASSPLEEDGYTF. CDR3 DNA: TGTGCCAGCAGTCCCCTAGAGGAAGATGGCTACACCTTC.

A few counts support this clone. The rearrangement uses TRBV15 and TRBJ2-3; D perhaps matches TRBD1 (6 bases). The CDR3 is 16 residues long. Germline CDR1 and CDR2: LNHNV and YYDKDF (reference sequence). V lost 0 bases, J lost 2 bases, and 12 bases lay in between. The DNA of the CDR3 is TGTGCCACCAGCAGAGATTTGGGGGACAACACAGATACGCAGTATTTT. It yields the protein CATSRDLGDNTDTQYF.

The V call is TRBV9, the J call TRBJ2-5; 11 bases agree with TRBD2. After removal of 0 bases from V and 4 bases from J, the junction contained 8 bases not matched to a gene. The CDR3 is made up of 17 amino acids. Germline V gives CDR1 SGDLS, CDR2 YYNGEE. The CDR3 DNA is TGTGCCAGCAGCGTAGCGGGTAGCGGGAGGGCGGGAGAGACCCAGTACTTC. It encodes CASSVAGSGRAGETQYF. The full variable domain, rest sourced from reference TRBV9 and TRBJ2-5, is DSGVTQTPKHLITATGQRVTLRCSPRSGDLSVYWYQQSLDQGLQFLIQYYNGEERAKGNILERFSAQQFPDLHSELNLSSLELGDSALYFCASSVAGSGRAGETQYFGPGTRLLVL.

This clone was recorded a few times. This chain joins TRBV5-1 and TRBJ2-1; D uncertain. Deletions cut 4 bases from V and 4 bases from J, with 12 bases between. CDR1 is SGHRS, CDR2 YFSETQ, per germline. The CDR3 extends over 14 amino acids. The CDR3 coding sequence is TGCGCCAGCAGCCCCCAGTATGCTTACAATGAGCAGTTCTTC. Its translation is CASSPQYAYNEQFF. Supplemented by reference TRBV5-1 and TRBJ2-1, the full variable domain reads KAGVTQTPRYLIKTRGQQVTLSCSPISGHRSVSWYQQTPGQGLQFLFEYFSETQRNKGNFPGRFSGRQFSNSRSEMNVSTLELGDSALYLCASSPQYAYNEQFFGPGTRLTVL.

The chain uses TRBV6-1 and TRBJ2-1; D gene unclear. Per the germline V gene, CDR1 is MNHNS and CDR2 is SASEGT. This CDR3 has 13 residues. Trimming cost V 3 bases and J 2 bases, with 5 bases left between them. CDR3: CASSEAPYNEQFF. CDR3 coding DNA: TGTGCCAGCAGTGAGGCTCCCTACAATGAGCAGTTCTTC.

The chain joins TRBV11-2 to TRBJ2-3, with D hard to call. CDR1 and CDR2 from the germline V gene are SGHAT and FQNNGV. With 5 bases removed from V and 2 bases from J, the gap between germline ends came to 20 bases. The CDR3 is 17 residues long. CDR3 nucleotide sequence: TGTGCCAGCAGCCAACCCGGAGAGGTGTTTGTCACAGATACGCAGTATTTT. It yields the protein CASSQPGEVFVTDTQYF.

The chain employs TRBV6-5 and TRBJ1-2; 8 bases are a match to TRBD1. CDR1 and CDR2 from the germline V gene are MNHEY and SVGAGI. The CDR3 is 13 residues long. The V segment lost 4 bases and the J segment 8 bases; nucleotides outside the gene matches: 6. The CDR3 spells CASSLTGERGYTF. CDR3 bases: TGTGCCAGCAGTTTGACAGGGGAGAGGGGCTACACCTTC.

The chain carries TRBV4-3 and TRBJ2-1, with D perhaps matching TRBD2 (6 bases). The germline CDR1 and CDR2 sequences are LGHNA and YSLEER. Trimming cost V 1 base and J 6 bases, with 10 bases left between them. The CDR3 consists of 14 residues. CDR3 loop: CASSQVASVNEQFF. CDR3 DNA: TGCGCCAGCAGCCAAGTCGCTAGCGTCAATGAGCAGTTCTTC.

CDR3 coding DNA: TGTGCCAGCTCAACGACGGATAAGGAGCAGTACGTC. It translates to CASSTTDKEQYV. This sequence joins TRBV18 and TRBJ2-7; D is unclear. Germline V lookup: CDR1 KGHSH, CDR2 LQKENI. The CDR3 is made up of 12 amino acids. V was shortened by 5 bases and J by 7 bases, with 12 bases between the two germline ends.

V gene TRBV30 combines with J gene TRBJ1-2, with no clear D. The length of the CDR3 is 14 residues. The ends were cut back, 0 bases at V and 2 bases at J, with 10 bases in the middle. Germline-derived CDR1 and CDR2 are GTSNPN and SVGIG (reference sequence). CDR3 region: CAWSVRRGNYGYTF. For the CDR3, the DNA is TGTGCCTGGAGTGTACGGAGAGGGAACTATGGCTACACCTTC.

This rearrangement joins TRBV6-5 to TRBJ1-2; a weak D match, TRBD1 (6 bases). Trimming cost V 5 bases and J 3 bases, with 13 bases left between them. The germline CDR1 and CDR2 sequences are MNHEY and SVGAGI. The CDR3 spans 14 residues. CDR3 residues: CASSVTTGDYGYTF. The CDR3 DNA reads TGTGCCAGCAGTGTCACGACAGGAGACTATGGCTACACCTTC.

The V call is TRBV28, the J call TRBJ2-3; TRBD1 matches at 10 bases. With V trimmed by 4 bases and J by 2 bases, 6 bases remained unmatched. CDR3 size: 16 residues. The germline V gene encodes CDR1 MDHEN and CDR2 SYDVKM. The CDR3 is CASSSRQGAFTDTQYF. The CDR3 region has the DNA TGTGCCAGCAGTTCGCGACAGGGGGCCTTCACAGATACGCAGTATTTT.

This chain links TRBV2 with TRBJ2-5; TRBD2 is a possible D gene (6 bases). The CDR3 is 14 amino acids. The germline V gene has CDR1 SNHLY and CDR2 FYNNEI. With 8 bases removed from V and 5 bases from J, the gap between germline ends came to 18 bases. CDR3: CASPFLEGRETQYF. CDR3 coding DNA: TGTGCCAGCCCGTTTTTGGAGGGCCGGGAGACCCAGTACTTC.

This clone was seen a handful of times. V usage is TRBV14 and J usage is TRBJ2-1; 13 bases map to TRBD2. J gave up 7 bases and V 2 bases, and 8 bases lay outside the gene matches. Germline CDR1 reads SGHDN; CDR2 reads FVKESK. CDR3 length equals 17 residues. The CDR3 nucleotides read TGTGCCAGCAGCCAACGCCAAGGACTAGCGGGAGTTAATGAGCAGTTCTTC. As protein: CASSQRQGLAGVNEQFF.

This clone has just a few counts. CDR3 in amino acids: CASSLGQGPTEAFF. CDR3 nucleotides: TGTGCCAGTAGTCTGGGACAGGGGCCCACTGAAGCTTTCTTT. The chain has TRBV19 and TRBJ1-1, with 10 nucleotides matching TRBD1. CDR3 length equals 14 residues. CDR1 is LNHDA and CDR2 is SQIVND in the germline V gene (reference sequence). V dropped 5 bases and J dropped 4; count of bases not matched to a gene: 4.

The CDR3 DNA sequence: TGTGCCAGCAGCCCTATGGGGGGGTCAGATACGCAGTATTTT. Its protein is CASSPMGGSDTQYF. The chain recombines TRBV11-2 with TRBJ2-3, with 7 bases that match TRBD2. V shed 5 bases and J 4 bases; nucleotides not matched to a gene: 6. CDR1 SGHAT and CDR2 FQNNGV come from the germline V gene. The CDR3 sequence is 14 residues long.

CDR3 loop: CASSIGGVLNTEAFF. The CDR3 nucleotides are TGTGCCAGTAGTATCGGGGGGGTCCTGAACACTGAAGCTTTCTTT. V usage is TRBV19 and J usage is TRBJ1-1, with D tentatively TRBD1 (5 bases). This CDR3 comprises 15 residues. Germline V lookup: CDR1 LNHDA, CDR2 SQIVND (reference sequence). V was pared by 3 bases and J by 0 bases, with 11 bases between. The entire variable domain, with the rest obtained from reference TRBV19 and TRBJ1-1, is as follows: DGGITQSPKYLFRKEGQNVTLSCEQNLNHDAMYWYRQDPGQGLRLIYYSQIVNDFQKGDIAEGYSVSREKKESFPLTVTSAQKNPTAFYLCASSIGGVLNTEAFFGQGTRLTVV.